This T cell receptor (beta chain) was retrieved from a study of cytomegalovirus exposure and HLA in healthy donors. General study results and limits: Previously analyzed data showed that most TCR beta V segments were productive at a frequency of about 87% or about 30%. It was confirmed in vitro that a few of the CMV-associated chains were specific for CMV antigens.

PCR amplification relied on 60 Vbeta primers (plus 13 Jbeta primers). The protocol was immunoSEQ multiplex PCR, while the TCRdb copy is restricted to in-frame clones and leaves out a portion. This repertoire shows about 140,000 clones, roughly four fifths found once; its top ten account for roughly 9.9%. In the case of this clone: Its specificity is not known. The sample has other DNA sequences that encode this CDR3 too.

The sequence derives from an older woman in good health and CMV-seropositive. The sample taken for sequencing was PBMCs.

This chain's CDR3 is CASSPTSGGYEQYF. Written as DNA, the CDR3 is TGTGCCAGCAGTCCCACTAGCGGGGGGTACGAGCAGTACTTC. The chain couples TRBV28 to TRBJ2-7, with 12 bases identical to TRBD2. The CDR3 consists of 14 residues. Germline assignment: CDR1 MDHEN and CDR2 SYDVKM. V lost 5 bases to trimming and J lost 4 bases; unmatched junction nucleotides: 3.